This TCR beta chain originates from a study of T cells after somatic rescue of genetic block. Sequencing used immunoSEQ multiplex PCR; TCRdb keeps in-frame clones, though not all of them. The sample includes about 67,000 clones, 92% of them seen just once. Germline assignment: CDR1 SGHVS and CDR2 FQNEAQ. There are 15 residues in the CDR3. V gave up 6 bases and J gave up 8 bases; unmatched junction bases: 12. Sequenced input: peripheral blood mononuclear cells (PBMCs). The chain recombines TRBV7-8 with TRBJ2-1; 8 nucleotides align to TRBD2. The receptor was isolated from a man aged 35 to 55. The CDR3 nucleotides are TGTGCCAGCAGTGAATCGGGGACTAGTAGGCATGAGCAGTTCTTC. Translating gives CASSESGTSRHEQFF.